These 31 T cell receptor beta chains share one sample of origin, sequenced in a study of T cells in Graves' hyperthyroidism and ophthalmopathy. RNA transcripts gave rise to amplified TCR beta CDR3 regions. Initially, a first-round RT-PCR of the TCR CDR3 employed the HTBI primer set. In TCRdb, the multiplex PCR reads were re-called with MiXCR into one record per CDR3 protein. The table records over 450,000 distinct CDR3 sequences, about an eighth of them present only once. The sequenced material came from blood. The receptor source for this set is a woman aged 18-29 years with Graves' hyperthyroidism.

This clonotype was seen more than once but under ten times. The V call is TRBV25-1, the J call TRBJ1-5; D might be TRBD1 (5 bases). Germline V gives CDR1 MGHDK, CDR2 SYGVNS. CDR3 length: 15 amino acids. Trimming left V 3 bases short and J 3 bases short, with 12 bases between. CDR3 bases: TGTGCCAGCAGTGAGGGGGACCGTCCCAATCAGCCCCAGCATTTT. Translation gives CASSEGDRPNQPQHF.

At least ten counts were recorded for this clonotype. The chain links TRBV30 to TRBJ2-3; D is ambiguous. This CDR3 has 13 amino acids. The germline V gene has CDR1 GTSNPN and CDR2 SVGIG (reference sequence). Trimming took off 0 bases at V and 4 bases at J, with 8 bases between the two ends. The CDR3 coding sequence is TGTGCCTGGAGTGTAGGTGTGCCAGATACGCAGTATTTT. Translating gives CAWSVGVPDTQYF.

This clonotype was counted many times. V usage is TRBV11-2 and J usage is TRBJ1-2, with 12 positions matching TRBD1. After removal of 1 base from V and 0 bases from J, the junction contained 12 bases not matched to a gene. The length of the CDR3 is 20 residues. CDR1 is SGHAT and CDR2 is FQNNGV in the germline V gene. The CDR3 region is CASSLAGQGAQSFPNYGYTF. Written as DNA, the CDR3 is TGTGCCAGCAGCTTAGCGGGACAGGGGGCGCAATCATTTCCTAACTATGGCTACACCTTC.

There are many counts of this clonotype. V and J are TRBV10-3 and TRBJ2-2; 7 nucleotides agree with TRBD1. CDR1 and CDR2 from the germline V gene are ENHRY and SYGVKD. The J segment lost 4 bases and the V segment lost 5 bases, leaving 7 bases of the junction unmatched. CDR3 length: 15 amino acids. Written as DNA, the CDR3 is TGTGCCATCAGTAACGACAGGGTGGCCACCGGGGAGCTGTTTTTT. It encodes CAISNDRVATGELFF.

This clonotype appeared many times. The J gene is TRBJ2-5, the V gene TRBV30, with 7 bases that match TRBD2. The CDR3 sequence is 12 residues long. Germline V gene sequence: CDR1 GTSNPN, CDR2 SVGIG (reference sequence). V dropped 4 bases and J dropped 1; count of bases not matched to a gene: 0. The DNA of the CDR3 is TGTGCCTGGACTAGCGGCCAAGAGACCCAGTACTTC. Protein sequence: CAWTSGQETQYF.

This rearrangement joins TRBV18 to TRBJ1-1; 9 bases are shared with TRBD1. Germline trimming cut 1 base from V and 5 bases from J; bases unmatched to any gene: 11. The CDR3 sequence is 17 residues long. Germline V lookup: CDR1 KGHSH, CDR2 LQKENI. The CDR3 nucleotides read TGTGCCAGCTCACCACAAAAACAGGGGGCGGTGGGGACTGAAGCTTTCTTT. Translating gives CASSPQKQGAVGTEAFF. The whole variable domain, remainder taken from reference TRBV18 and TRBJ1-1, is NAGVMQNPRHLVRRRGQEARLRCSPMKGHSHVYWYRQLPEEGLKFMVYLQKENIIDESGMPKERFSAEFPKEGPSILRIQQVVRGDSAAYFCASSPQKQGAVGTEAFFGQGTRLTVV.

This clonotype was seen at least ten times. This rearrangement joins TRBV20-1 to TRBJ1-3, with 7 bases that match TRBD1. Unmatched junction bases numbered 2, after V lost 1 base and J lost 2 bases. The CDR3 is 14 residues long. The germline CDR1 and CDR2 sequences are DFQATT and SNEGSKA (reference sequence). CDR3 region: CSARATGTGNTIYF. Written as DNA, the CDR3 is TGCAGTGCTAGAGCGACAGGGACTGGAAACACCATATATTTT.

This clonotype was counted between two and nine times. CDR3 DNA sequence: TGTGCCAGCAGCCCAAGAATAGCGGGAGGAGGAGATACGCAGTATTTT. It is translated as CASSPRIAGGGDTQYF. This rearrangement joins TRBV9 to TRBJ2-3; 10 positions agree with TRBD2. Germline lookup yields CDR1 SGDLS and CDR2 YYNGEE. The ends lost 4 bases at V and 5 bases at J; junction bases unmatched: 10. The CDR3 has 16 amino acids. The full variable domain, in which reference TRBV9 and TRBJ2-3 provide the parts outside the CDR3, is DSGVTQTPKHLITATGQRVTLRCSPRSGDLSVYWYQQSLDQGLQFLIQYYNGEERAKGNILERFSAQQFPDLHSELNLSSLELGDSALYFCASSPRIAGGGDTQYFGPGTRLTVL.

This clonotype was recorded many times. The chain uses TRBV27 and TRBJ2-3, with D unclear. Per germline, CDR1 MNHEY and CDR2 SMNVEV (reference sequence). Trimming shortened V by 5 bases and J by 6 bases, and 12 bases separated the two germline ends. This CDR3 contains 13 residues. CDR3 bases: TGTGCCAGCAGTGCTCACGTGCCCGATACGCAGTATTTT. Amino acids: CASSAHVPDTQYF.

This clonotype was counted many times. This rearrangement joins TRBV5-1 to TRBJ2-3, with 13 nucleotides matching TRBD2. V was pared by 0 bases and J by 0 bases, with 4 bases of the junction left unmatched. Germline V CDR1 and CDR2: SGHRS, YFSETQ. The CDR3 has 18 residues. CDR3 region: CASSLGTSGGWSTDTQYF. The DNA of the CDR3 is TGCGCCAGCAGCTTGGGGACTAGCGGGGGCTGGAGCACAGATACGCAGTATTTT.

Worth noting for this clonotype: At one boundary the junction diverges from the germline segment, which might be a read error. The V call is TRBV6-1, the J call TRBJ2-5; 10 bases map to TRBD2. The CDR3 has 15 amino acids. CDR1 MNHNS and CDR2 SASEGT come from the germline V gene. The CDR3 DNA sequence: TGTGCCAGCAAAACTAGCGGGATTTACCAAGAGACCCAGTGCTTC. Translated: CASKTSGIYQETQCF.

The chain is built from TRBV6-5 and TRBJ2-7, with D possibly called TRBD1 or TRBD2 (5 bases each). In germline, CDR1 is MNHEY, CDR2 SVGAGI. This CDR3 region has 21 residues. V dropped 0 bases and J dropped 4 bases, with 31 bases sitting between them. The CDR3 sequence: CASSYSISMRYGGPRAYEQYF. CDR3 DNA sequence: TGTGCCAGCAGTTACTCGATATCAATGAGGTACGGAGGCCCCAGGGCATACGAGCAGTACTTC.

This clonotype turned up a few times. This chain connects TRBV3-1 to TRBJ2-7; 8 nucleotides match TRBD2. After removal of 2 bases from V and 1 base from J, the junction contained 10 bases not matched to a gene. The CDR3 consists of 17 residues. Germline CDR1 LGHDT, CDR2 YNNKEL (reference sequence). As DNA, the CDR3 is TGTGCCAGCAGCCAACCCGGGACTAGAAAACGGTCCTACGAGCAGTACTTC. Translation gives CASSQPGTRKRSYEQYF.

This chain uses TRBV20-1 with TRBJ1-6; no firm D call. Germline V gives CDR1 DFQATT, CDR2 SNEGSKA (reference sequence). CDR3 length: 12 residues. With 1 base removed from V and 7 bases from J, the gap between germline ends came to 5 bases. CDR3: CSARAPNSPLHF. The CDR3 DNA sequence: TGCAGTGCTAGAGCTCCAAATTCACCCCTCCACTTT.

This clonotype showed up just a few times. This rearrangement joins TRBV18 to TRBJ2-7; maybe TRBD1 (5 bases). This CDR3 spans 14 amino acids. Germline loops: CDR1 KGHSH, CDR2 LQKENI. Trimming removed 3 bases at V and 6 bases at J, with 15 bases between. The CDR3 protein is CASSPEGARSEQYV. The DNA of the CDR3 is TGTGCCAGCTCACCTGAAGGGGCCCGGAGCGAGCAGTACGTC.

This clonotype was detected many times. This rearrangement joins TRBV7-9 to TRBJ2-2; D is undetermined. The CDR3 sequence is 13 residues long. Germline loops: CDR1 SEHNR, CDR2 FQNEAQ (reference sequence). Trimming took 5 bases from V and 10 from J, leaving 14 bases between them. The CDR3 is CASSQGVGLELFF. CDR3 in DNA: TGTGCCAGCAGCCAAGGTGTGGGTTTGGAGCTGTTTTTT.

This clonotype was counted at least ten times. The chain recombines TRBV28 with TRBJ1-2; D remains unclear. The germline CDR1 and CDR2 sequences are MDHEN and SYDVKM. CDR3 length equals 12 residues. V was cut by 4 bases and J by 8 bases, with 11 bases left in between. The CDR3 DNA reads TGTGCCAGCAGTTCCCAGGTGGAAGGCTACACCTTC. It specifies CASSSQVEGYTF.

In regard to this clonotype: A read error is possible here, since a much larger clone lies one base away. This sequence joins TRBV6-5 and TRBJ2-3, with D perhaps TRBD1 (5 bases). The tail of the sequence fits TRBJ1-5 better, so the J call may be wrong. Germline V gene lookup returns CDR1 MNHEY and CDR2 SVGAGI. The CDR3 length is 17 residues. CDR3 residues: CASSSPGPKRPADTQHF. Here the CDR3 DNA reads TGTGCCAGCAGTTCTCCGGGACCAAAACGTCCGGCAGATACGCAGCATTTT.

Ten or more counts support this clonotype. The chain joins TRBV6-1 to TRBJ2-1; 10 bases map to TRBD2. Germline CDR1 reads MNHNS; CDR2 reads SASEGT. Trimming took 0 bases from V and 9 from J; bases not matched to a gene: 2. This CDR3 is 14 amino acids long. The CDR3 region is CASSEAVAGGEQFF. In DNA form, the CDR3 reads TGTGCCAGCAGTGAAGCGGTAGCGGGAGGTGAGCAGTTCTTC.

The V call is TRBV20-1, the J call TRBJ1-5; D gene unclear. Germline assignment: CDR1 DFQATT and CDR2 SNEGSKA (reference sequence). Trimming left V 1 base short and J 5 bases short, with 15 bases between. The CDR3 runs 15 residues. The CDR3 sequence: CSARVLPREDQPQHF. CDR3 sequence (DNA): TGCAGTGCTAGAGTTCTCCCTCGAGAGGATCAGCCCCAGCATTTT.

Many counts were recorded for this clonotype. The J gene is TRBJ1-2, the V gene TRBV19; no reliable D call. Germline CDR1 LNHDA, CDR2 SQIVND (reference sequence). The CDR3 covers 12 residues. The V gene lost 4 bases and the J gene lost 6 bases, with 9 bases spanning the gap. The CDR3 is CASSTRKDGYTF. CDR3 DNA sequence: TGTGCCAGTAGTACCAGGAAGGATGGCTACACCTTC.

This clonotype was picked up many times. The gene calls are TRBV7-8 and TRBJ2-7; D ambiguous. From germline, CDR1 is SGHVS and CDR2 FQNEAQ. The CDR3 extends over 13 amino acids. Trimming shortened V by 5 bases and J by 5 bases, and 13 bases separated the two germline ends. In nucleotides, the CDR3 is TGTGCCAGCAGCCTACCAGACAAGAACGAGCAGTACTTC. Its translation: CASSLPDKNEQYF.

This clonotype has at least ten counts. This chain links TRBV5-1 with TRBJ2-3; the D is unclear. The CDR3 extends over 12 amino acids. Trimming took 5 bases from V and 2 from J, leaving 6 bases between them. The germline gives CDR1 SGHRS, CDR2 YFSETQ. Here the CDR3 DNA reads TGCGCCAGCAGGAGCGACACAGATACGCAGTATTTT. This codes for CASRSDTDTQYF. The variable domain in full, with the rest retrieved from reference TRBV5-1 and TRBJ2-3, is KAGVTQTPRYLIKTRGQQVTLSCSPISGHRSVSWYQQTPGQGLQFLFEYFSETQRNKGNFPGRFSGRQFSNSRSEMNVSTLELGDSALYLCASRSDTDTQYFGPGTRLTVL.

This clonotype has ten or more counts. The chain joins TRBV20-1 to TRBJ2-3; D unresolved. CDR1 DFQATT and CDR2 SNEGSKA come from the germline V gene (reference sequence). V was trimmed by 0 bases and J by 6 bases, leaving 7 bases between them. This CDR3 is built from 12 residues. The CDR3 reads CSARESGDTQYF. Here the CDR3 DNA reads TGCAGTGCTAGAGAGTCCGGGGATACGCAGTATTTT.

This clonotype was seen only a few times. The rearrangement joins TRBV15 to TRBJ2-1, with 10 bases aligning to TRBD1. The CDR3 is 16 amino acids. The V segment lost 4 bases and the J segment 6 bases; nucleotides outside the gene matches: 9. CDR1 is LNHNV and CDR2 is YYDKDF in the germline V gene (reference sequence). The CDR3 nucleotides are TGTGCCACCAGCACCTCCAGGACAGGGGGAATCAATGAGCAGTTCTTC. Translating gives CATSTSRTGGINEQFF.

This clonotype was seen more than once but under ten times. A read error may explain this, as a much larger clone is one base away. The rearrangement links TRBV7-3 to TRBJ2-5, with D possibly being TRBD1 (5 bases). This CDR3 region has 16 residues. Germline-derived CDR1 and CDR2 are SGHTA and FQGTGA. CDR3 loop: CASSRRAGLGQGTQYF. DNA for the CDR3: TGTGCCAGCAGCCGTCGGGCAGGGTTAGGCCAAGGGACCCAGTACTTC.

This clonotype occurred many times. V gene TRBV5-5 combines with J gene TRBJ2-1, with 8 bases identical to TRBD2. The CDR3 has 19 amino acids. Germline V gives CDR1 SGHKS, CDR2 YYEKEE (reference sequence). V shed 4 bases and J 0 bases; nucleotides not matched to a gene: 15. Here the CDR3 reads CASSQVMASGRSSYNEQFF. The DNA of the CDR3 is TGTGCCAGCAGCCAGGTTATGGCTAGCGGGCGTAGCTCCTACAATGAGCAGTTCTTC.

V gene TRBV7-9 combines with J gene TRBJ2-7, with D unclear. The V end was cut by 5 bases, the J end by 0 bases, with 17 bases between. Germline V lookup: CDR1 SEHNR, CDR2 FQNEAQ (reference sequence). The CDR3 length is 16 residues. CDR3 nucleotide sequence: TGTGCCAGCAGCCGAAGGACGAACCCTTCCTCCTACGAGCAGTACTTC. This sequence encodes CASSRRTNPSSYEQYF.

This clonotype has ten or more counts. The chain has TRBV20-1 and TRBJ2-5; D not resolved. Trimming stripped 0 bases from V and 7 bases from J, with 9 bases between. The germline V gene encodes CDR1 DFQATT and CDR2 SNEGSKA (reference sequence). The CDR3 runs 12 residues. The chain's CDR3 is CSARDRIGTQYF. Written as DNA, the CDR3 is TGCAGTGCTAGAGATAGAATTGGGACCCAGTACTTC.

This clonotype was seen many times. The V gene is TRBV3-1, the J gene TRBJ2-5; a weak D match, TRBD1 (6 bases). CDR1 and CDR2 (germline): LGHDT, YNNKEL (reference sequence). The CDR3 length is 14 residues. Trimming removed 5 bases at V and 3 bases at J, with 13 bases between. In nucleotides, the CDR3 is TGTGCCAGCAGCGTGCAGGGGATAGAAGAGACCCAGTACTTC. Amino acids: CASSVQGIEETQYF.

This clonotype was seen many times. The CDR3 bases are TGTGCCAGCGGGGTGGGACAGGGGGGTTTTGAGCAGTTCTTC. The encoded protein is CASGVGQGGFEQFF. The chain uses TRBV2 and TRBJ2-1; 11 bases match TRBD1. The CDR3 is 14 amino acids. Germline loops: CDR1 SNHLY, CDR2 FYNNEI. V lost 8 bases and J lost 9; bases outside the gene matches: 9.